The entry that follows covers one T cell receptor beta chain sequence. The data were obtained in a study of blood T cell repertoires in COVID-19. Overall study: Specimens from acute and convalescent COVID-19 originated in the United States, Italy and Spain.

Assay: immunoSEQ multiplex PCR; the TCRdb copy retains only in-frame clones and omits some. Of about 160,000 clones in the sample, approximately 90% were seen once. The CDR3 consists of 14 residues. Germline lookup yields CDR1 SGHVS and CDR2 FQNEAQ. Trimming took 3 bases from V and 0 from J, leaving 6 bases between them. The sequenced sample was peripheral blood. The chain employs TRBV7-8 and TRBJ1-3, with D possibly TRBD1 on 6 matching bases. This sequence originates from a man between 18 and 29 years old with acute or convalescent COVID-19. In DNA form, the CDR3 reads TGTGCCAGCAGCTTGGACAGCTCTGGAAACACCATATATTTT. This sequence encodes CASSLDSSGNTIYF.